The 2 T cell receptor beta chains below all came from one sample that was sequenced in a study of T cells in Graves' hyperthyroidism and ophthalmopathy. Amplified TCR beta CDR3 regions came from RNA transcripts. First-round RT-PCR with HTBI primers amplified the TCR CDR3 region. Each CDR3 protein gets one entry after TCRdb re-called the multiplex PCR reads with MiXCR. The table has roughly 650,000 distinct CDR3 sequences, 16% seen once. The sample consisted of blood. All receptors derive from a woman aged 40 to 49 with Graves' ophthalmopathy.

The rearrangement joins TRBV6-2 or TRBV6-3 to TRBJ2-2, with D perhaps TRBD2 (7 bases). The CDR3 is 15 residues long. CDR1 is MNHEY, CDR2 SVGEGT, per germline. V lost 7 bases, J lost 4 bases, and 16 bases lay in between. CDR3 in amino acids: CASTKGGKVTGELFF. DNA for the CDR3: TGTGCCAGCACCAAGGGGGGGAAGGTCACCGGGGAGCTGTTTTTT.

As for this clonotype: A read error is possible here, since a much larger clone lies one base away. V and J are TRBV2 and TRBJ2-3; TRBD2 might be the D (6 bases). CDR3 length: 14 residues. Trimming cost V 2 bases and J 6 bases, with 12 bases left between them. CDR1 is SNHLY, CDR2 FYNNEI, per germline. CDR3 bases: TGTGCCAGCAGTGAAAGGCTAGCGCCCGATACGCAGTATTTT. This translates into CASSERLAPDTQYF.